The 20 T cell receptor beta chains listed next were all sequenced from one sample in a study of control samples from healthy donors and cancer patients. Only in-frame clones appear in the TCRdb table, and some are missing; sequencing was by immunoSEQ multiplex PCR. Among over 85,000 clones listed, less than 85% were seen once. Specimen: PBMCs. Receptors were obtained from a man aged 65 to 85 with lung cancer.

V and J are TRBV6-1 and TRBJ2-7; no reliable D call. CDR3 length: 12 residues. Trimming left V 0 bases short and J 7 bases short, with 7 bases between. CDR1 is MNHNS and CDR2 is SASEGT in the germline V gene. This CDR3 is CASSEARGEQYF. The CDR3 DNA follows: TGTGCCAGCAGTGAAGCGCGAGGTGAGCAGTACTTC.

V gene TRBV9 combines with J gene TRBJ1-3, with a weak D call TRBD1 (5 bases). Germline CDR1 is SGDLS and CDR2 is YYNGEE. This CDR3 has 16 residues. The V gene lost 3 bases and the J gene lost 0 bases, with 13 bases spanning the gap. The CDR3 bases are TGTGCCAGCAGCGCTAACAGGTTTAACTCTGGAAACACCATATATTTT. Protein: CASSANRFNSGNTIYF.

The rearrangement uses TRBV18 and TRBJ2-5, with D perhaps matching TRBD2 (6 bases). Germline V gives CDR1 KGHSH, CDR2 LQKENI. CDR3 length equals 17 residues. V lost 0 bases and J 2 bases, leaving 16 bases between the germline ends. The CDR3 reads CASSPPYSLRGQETQYF. CDR3 bases: TGTGCCAGCTCACCACCTTACAGCCTGCGGGGTCAAGAGACCCAGTACTTC.

The chain combines TRBV5-6 with TRBJ1-5, with D unresolved. The CDR3 loop spans 14 amino acids. Trimming left V 1 base short and J 3 bases short, with 8 bases between. The germline CDR1 and CDR2 sequences are SGHDT and YYEEEE. CDR3 DNA: TGTGCCAGCAGCTTGCCGGGTATCAATCAGCCCCAGCATTTT. Amino acid sequence: CASSLPGINQPQHF. The variable domain in full, completed from reference TRBV5-6 and TRBJ1-5, reads DAGVTQSPTHLIKTRGQQVTLRCSPKSGHDTVSWYQQALGQGPQFIFQYYEEEERQRGNFPDRFSGHQFPNYSSELNVNALLLGDSALYLCASSLPGINQPQHFGDGTRLSIL.

The chain links TRBV6-5 to TRBJ1-4; D gene uncertain. The ends were cut back, 0 bases at V and 0 bases at J, with 5 bases in the middle. Germline values: CDR1 MNHEY, CDR2 SVGAGI. The length of the CDR3 is 15 residues. CDR3: CASSYSDATNEKLFF. In nucleotides, the CDR3 is TGTGCCAGCAGTTACTCGGACGCAACTAATGAAAAACTGTTTTTT.

V is TRBV14 and J is TRBJ1-1, with D possibly TRBD1 on 5 matching bases. V dropped 0 bases and J dropped 3 bases, with 14 bases sitting between them. Germline lookup yields CDR1 SGHDN and CDR2 FVKESK. The CDR3 has 16 amino acids. CDR3 sequence (DNA): TGTGCCAGCAGCCAAGAAAACGGGGACTTCGACACTGAAGCTTTCTTT. Protein: CASSQENGDFDTEAFF. The variable domain in full, with the rest retrieved from reference TRBV14 and TRBJ1-1, is EAGVTQFPSHSVIEKGQTVTLRCDPISGHDNLYWYRRVMGKEIKFLLHFVKESKQDESGMPNNRFLAERTGGTYSTLKVQPAELEDSGVYFCASSQENGDFDTEAFFGQGTRLTVV.

V and J are TRBV6-4 and TRBJ2-3; TRBD1 matches at 7 bases. The V segment lost 4 bases and the J segment 1 base; nucleotides outside the gene matches: 2. This CDR3 is built from 14 residues. In germline, CDR1 is MRHNA, CDR2 SNTAGT. CDR3 DNA: TGTGCCAGCAGTGCAGACAGGGGCACAGATACGCAGTATTTT. Residues: CASSADRGTDTQYF.

The chain employs TRBV5-1 and TRBJ2-1; D not resolved. Germline CDR1 reads SGHRS; CDR2 reads YFSETQ. V lost 0 bases to trimming and J lost 7 bases, with 14 bases between them. The CDR3 is 15 amino acids. Here the CDR3 reads CASSLDPAGYNEQFF. The DNA of the CDR3 is TGCGCCAGCAGCTTGGACCCGGCTGGTTATAATGAGCAGTTCTTC. The full variable domain, its missing parts supplied by reference TRBV5-1 and TRBJ2-1, is KAGVTQTPRYLIKTRGQQVTLSCSPISGHRSVSWYQQTPGQGLQFLFEYFSETQRNKGNFPGRFSGRQFSNSRSEMNVSTLELGDSALYLCASSLDPAGYNEQFFGPGTRLTVL.

The CDR3 spells CASSSPSGGVETQYF. CDR3 DNA sequence: TGTGCCAGTAGTTCCCCTAGCGGGGGGGTAGAGACCCAGTACTTC. The chain combines TRBV19 with TRBJ2-5, with 12 bases matching TRBD2. The CDR3 contains 15 residues. V trimming: 5 bases; J trimming: 4 bases; junction bases outside the gene matches: 5. Germline CDR1 and CDR2: LNHDA and SQIVND (reference sequence).

The V call is TRBV5-8, the J call TRBJ2-2; the D is unclear. The CDR3 sequence is 16 residues long. Germline V CDR1 and CDR2: SGHTS, YDEGEE. Trimming stripped 2 bases from V and 5 bases from J, with 16 bases between. The CDR3 sequence: CASSFGLGEVTGELFF. For the CDR3, the DNA is TGTGCCAGCAGCTTCGGATTAGGAGAGGTGACCGGGGAGCTGTTTTTT. Variable domain in full (rest from reference TRBV5-8 and TRBJ2-2): EAGVTQSPTHLIKTRGQQATLRCSPISGHTSVYWYQQALGLGLQFLLWYDEGEERNRGNFPPRFSGRQFPNYSSELNVNALELEDSALYLCASSFGLGEVTGELFFGEGSRLTVL.

The chain recombines TRBV6-5 with TRBJ2-1, with TRBD2 matching 8 bases. This CDR3 has 16 amino acids. CDR1 is MNHEY, CDR2 SVGAGI, per germline. With V trimmed by 0 bases and J by 6 bases, 7 bases remained unmatched. The CDR3 sequence is CASSYSQRGGSNEQFF. The CDR3, as DNA: TGTGCCAGCAGTTACTCACAACGGGGGGGTTCCAATGAGCAGTTCTTC.

The genes are TRBV6-4 and TRBJ2-6, with D unresolved. Germline V lookup: CDR1 MRHNA, CDR2 SNTAGT. The CDR3 has 15 amino acids. With 3 bases removed from V and 4 bases from J, the gap between germline ends came to 10 bases. CDR3 protein: CASSEETSGANVLTF. The CDR3 region has the DNA TGTGCCAGCAGTGAGGAAACTTCGGGGGCCAACGTCCTGACTTTC.

J is TRBJ1-1 and V is TRBV29-1; D may be TRBD1 (5 bases). The V and J ends lost 3 bases and 5 bases respectively, with 7 bases between them. The germline CDR1 and CDR2 sequences are SQVTM and ANQGSEA. The CDR3 has 11 residues. The CDR3 loop is CSVDEGTEAFF. The CDR3 DNA reads TGCAGCGTTGACGAGGGGACTGAAGCTTTCTTT.

This sequence joins TRBV7-9 and TRBJ1-6, with D perhaps matching TRBD1 (6 bases). This CDR3 region has 17 residues. In germline, CDR1 is SEHNR, CDR2 FQNEAQ (reference sequence). Trimming took off 4 bases at V and 10 bases at J, with 23 bases between the two ends. The CDR3 spells CASSSHEKTGLRSPLHF. As DNA, the CDR3 is TGTGCCAGCAGCTCCCATGAAAAAACAGGGCTGAGGTCACCCCTCCACTTT.

The chain couples TRBV12-3 or TRBV12-4 to TRBJ2-3; 8 positions match TRBD2. The J segment lost 2 bases and the V segment lost 10 bases, leaving 5 bases of the junction unmatched. CDR3 size: 13 residues. CDR3 sequence: CATRGGITDTQYF. As DNA, the CDR3 is TGTGCCACCCGGGGGGGCATCACAGATACGCAGTATTTT.

This chain connects TRBV7-9 to TRBJ2-5, with 10 bases aligning to TRBD2. The CDR3 sequence is 15 residues long. V shed 6 bases and J 3 bases; nucleotides not matched to a gene: 7. In germline, CDR1 is SEHNR, CDR2 FQNEAQ (reference sequence). The CDR3 sequence is CASSNQLAGKETQYF. Written as DNA, the CDR3 is TGTGCCAGCAGTAACCAACTAGCGGGGAAAGAGACCCAGTACTTC.

This clone was found once. The chain uses TRBV7-9 and TRBJ2-1; unclear D gene. CDR3 length: 11 residues. CDR1 and CDR2 from the germline V gene are SEHNR and FQNEAQ (reference sequence). Trimming left V 6 bases short and J 4 bases short, with 4 bases between. Written as DNA, the CDR3 is TGTGCCAGCAGGATTTACAATGAGCAGTTCTTC. It translates to CASRIYNEQFF.

The rearrangement joins TRBV5-1 to TRBJ1-4; the match to TRBD1 covers 9 bases. Germline V gene data show CDR1 as SGHRS and CDR2 as YFSETQ. The CDR3 sequence is 14 residues long. J lost 8 bases, V lost 1 base, and 3 bases had no gene match. The CDR3 loop reads CASSLSGTGEKLFF. CDR3 in DNA: TGCGCCAGCAGCTTGTCCGGGACAGGGGAAAAACTGTTTTTT.

The chain carries TRBV7-8 and TRBJ2-7; 10 bases align to TRBD1. J lost 1 base, V lost 2 bases, and 11 bases had no gene match. Per germline, CDR1 SGHVS and CDR2 FQNEAQ. CDR3 length equals 18 residues. The CDR3 DNA follows: TGTGCCAGCAGCTTAAGACCGGGACAGGGGCTGGATTCCTACGAGCAGTACTTC. Amino acid sequence: CASSLRPGQGLDSYEQYF.

The rearrangement joins TRBV13 to TRBJ2-2; 8 nucleotides match TRBD1. Germline CDR1 PRHDT, CDR2 FYEKMQ (reference sequence). Unmatched junction bases numbered 5, after V lost 4 bases and J lost 1 base. This CDR3 region has 16 residues. CDR3 sequence (DNA): TGTGCCAGCAGCTCTAGAGGACAGGGGAACACCGGGGAGCTGTTTTTT. It specifies CASSSRGQGNTGELFF.